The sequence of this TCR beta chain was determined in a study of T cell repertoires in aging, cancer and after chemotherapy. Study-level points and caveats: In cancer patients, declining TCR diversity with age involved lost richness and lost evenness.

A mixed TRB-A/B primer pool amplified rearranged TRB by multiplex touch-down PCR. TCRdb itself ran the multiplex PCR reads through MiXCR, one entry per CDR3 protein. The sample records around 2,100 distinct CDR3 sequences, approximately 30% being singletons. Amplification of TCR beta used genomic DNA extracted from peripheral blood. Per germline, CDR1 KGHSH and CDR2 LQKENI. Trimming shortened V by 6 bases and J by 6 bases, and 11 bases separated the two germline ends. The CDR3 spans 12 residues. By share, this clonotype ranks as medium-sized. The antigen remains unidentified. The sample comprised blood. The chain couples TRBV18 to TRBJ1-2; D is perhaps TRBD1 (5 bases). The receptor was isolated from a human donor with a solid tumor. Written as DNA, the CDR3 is TGTGCCAGCTCCTGGGGGGAAGATGGCTACACCTTC. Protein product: CASSWGEDGYTF.